The sample holds many counts of the clone carrying this T cell receptor beta chain. Its antigen is undetermined. At one end the junction does not follow the germline gene, possibly because of a read error. Primers used in a second PCR of roughly 6 to 11 cycles were a sample-barcoded 5' primer and a J-beta primer mix. In TCRdb, the 5' RACE reads were re-called with MiXCR into one record per CDR3 protein. The sample includes some 930,000 distinct CDR3 sequences, 25% to 35% of them seen just once. The CDR3 extends over 13 amino acids. CDR1 and CDR2 (germline): SEHNR, FQNEAQ (reference sequence). Peripheral blood from each donor was collected in a volume of about 10 milliliters. This specimen comes from a study of blood T cells in healthy people across ages. Overall study results and limits: Comparison with aged donors showed that long-lived donors had more naive CD4+ cells and higher diversity.

The data also belong to a second study, concerning T cells of mothers and their children.

Material: blood. The receptor's source is a woman aged 40 to 50 in good health. The chain joins TRBV7-9 to TRBJ2-7; the match to TRBD2 covers 7 bases. CDR3 nucleotides: TGTGCCAGCAGTTTAGGGGAGGGCTACGAGCAGTACTTC. Protein sequence: CASSLGEGYEQYF.